These 3 T cell receptor beta chains were all obtained from the same sample, sequenced in a study of blood T cells in healthy people across ages. Primed by a sample-barcoded 5' primer and a J-beta primer mix, a second PCR proceeded for 7 to 11 cycles. Via MiXCR, TCRdb re-called the 5' RACE reads, giving one row per CDR3 protein. Of over 600,000 distinct CDR3 sequences listed, more than 35% are singletons. Sequencing was done on a sample of blood. These receptor sequences come from a man older than 75 in good health.

V gene TRBV15 combines with J gene TRBJ2-5; TRBD2 aligns across 7 bases. This CDR3 contains 17 residues. V gave up 0 bases and J gave up 3 bases; unmatched junction bases: 10. The germline V gene encodes CDR1 LNHNV and CDR2 YYDKDF (reference sequence). The CDR3 coding sequence is TGTGCCACCAGCAGAGAGTCGCTAGCGGAGGCAGAAGAGACCCAGTACTTC. Translated, it gives CATSRESLAEAEETQYF.

Only a few counts were recorded for this clonotype. V gene TRBV2 combines with J gene TRBJ2-3; D not certain. V was pared by 10 bases and J by 1 base, with 12 bases between. CDR3 length: 13 amino acids. Germline V gives CDR1 SNHLY, CDR2 FYNNEI. The CDR3 bases are TGTGCCAATAGAGGCGGCGGCACAGATACGCAGTATTTT. Amino acid sequence: CANRGGGTDTQYF.

This clonotype came up a few times. The genes are TRBV7-3 and TRBJ2-1, with 7 bases that match TRBD2. The germline gives CDR1 SGHTA, CDR2 FQGTGA. The CDR3 is 14 residues long. The trim removed 1 base at V and 7 bases at J, leaving 4 bases unmatched. In DNA form, the CDR3 reads TGTGCCAGCAGCTTAAGCGGGAGAAGGAATGAGCAGTTCTTC. Residues: CASSLSGRRNEQFF.